These 28 T cell receptor beta chains share one sample of origin, sequenced in a study of brain metastases from non-small cell lung cancer. Generated by immunoSEQ multiplex PCR, the TCRdb table keeps only in-frame clones and is missing some. The data hold some 4,500 clones, with almost 85% observed a single time. The sequenced sample was primary lung tumor tissue. Receptor source: a donor at least 40 years old with non-small cell lung cancer.

This rearrangement joins TRBV14 to TRBJ1-3; maybe TRBD1 (5 bases). Trimming removed 4 bases at V and 5 bases at J, with 9 bases between. Germline V CDR1 and CDR2: SGHDN, FVKESK. The CDR3 extends over 13 amino acids. CDR3 residues: CASSPDIRNTIYF. CDR3 in DNA: TGTGCCAGCAGCCCGGACATAAGAAACACCATATATTTT.

J is TRBJ1-1 and V is TRBV28; weak D call: TRBD1 (5 bases). The length of the CDR3 is 14 residues. Per germline, CDR1 MDHEN and CDR2 SYDVKM. V was shortened by 4 bases and J by 4 bases, with 13 bases between the two germline ends. CDR3 DNA sequence: TGTGCCAGCAGTTCCGGAGGAAGGGGCACTGAAGCTTTCTTT. Protein: CASSSGGRGTEAFF.

The chain couples TRBV5-1 to TRBJ2-7; 7 nucleotides line up with TRBD1. Germline assignment: CDR1 SGHRS and CDR2 YFSETQ. The CDR3 extends over 14 amino acids. Germline trimming cut 4 bases from V and 0 bases from J; bases unmatched to any gene: 4. In nucleotides, the CDR3 is TGCGCCAGCAGCCAGGGGACAGCCTCCTACGAGCAGTACTTC. It is translated as CASSQGTASYEQYF.

The CDR3 DNA follows: TGCGCCAGCAGCCAACAGGAGGGGGGCTACACCGGGGAGCTGTTTTTT. As protein: CASSQQEGGYTGELFF. The rearrangement links TRBV4-1 to TRBJ2-2; possibly TRBD1 or TRBD2 for D (6 bases each). V lost 2 bases, J lost 3 bases, and 13 bases lay in between. Germline CDR1 reads MGHRA; CDR2 reads YSYEKL. The CDR3 totals 16 residues.

The chain combines TRBV6-5 with TRBJ1-1, with D uncertain. Between the trimmed V and J ends, which lost 2 bases and 5 bases, there was a span of 12 bases. The CDR3 spans 14 residues. Looked up from germline, CDR1 is MNHEY and CDR2 is SVGAGI. The CDR3 nucleotides read TGTGCCAGCAGTTACGAGGCGGGGATGACTGAAGCTTTCTTT. This gives the protein CASSYEAGMTEAFF.

The chain is built from TRBV27 and TRBJ2-2; 9 bases agree with TRBD1. The CDR3 totals 14 residues. Looked up from germline, CDR1 is MNHEY and CDR2 is SMNVEV (reference sequence). The V and J ends lost 4 bases and 4 bases, in that order; junction bases with no gene match: 1. CDR3 coding DNA: TGTGCCAGCAGTTCGGGACAGGGCACCGGGGAGCTGTTTTTT. Residues: CASSSGQGTGELFF.

The rearrangement joins TRBV5-1 to TRBJ2-2; D is unresolved. Germline V gene sequence: CDR1 SGHRS, CDR2 YFSETQ. V lost 4 bases and J lost 0, with 10 bases in between. This CDR3 is 15 amino acids long. CDR3 in DNA: TGCGCCAGCAGCCTGATAGCTACGAACACCGGGGAGCTGTTTTTT. This encodes CASSLIATNTGELFF.

This chain connects TRBV6-6 to TRBJ1-1, with D perhaps TRBD1 (5 bases). Germline values: CDR1 MNHNY, CDR2 SVGAGI (reference sequence). This CDR3 contains 12 residues. V shed 6 bases and J shed 7 bases, with 12 bases lying between them. CDR3 in DNA: TGTGCCAGCAGCACCCAGGGAATTGAAGCTTTCTTT. It codes for CASSTQGIEAFF.

In DNA, the CDR3 is TGTGCCAGCAGCGTAGAGTCAGGAGGGCGAGAGACCCAGTACTTC. This codes for CASSVESGGRETQYF. The chain couples TRBV9 to TRBJ2-5; TRBD2 might be the D (6 bases). Germline CDR1 and CDR2: SGDLS and YYNGEE. CDR3 length: 15 residues. Trimming stripped 0 bases from V and 4 bases from J, with 13 bases between.

The sample holds one count of this clone. This chain uses TRBV28 with TRBJ2-3; TRBD1 matches 8 bases. The CDR3 runs to 15 residues. Germline V lookup: CDR1 MDHEN, CDR2 SYDVKM. Losses at the gene ends were 5 bases for V and 5 bases for J; bases not matched to a gene: 9. The DNA of the CDR3 is TGTGCCAGCAGTCCTCAGGGGGCGCCGGAAGATACGCAGTATTTT. This gives the protein CASSPQGAPEDTQYF. The whole variable domain, remainder taken from reference TRBV28 and TRBJ2-3, is DVKVTQSSRYLVKRTGEKVFLECVQDMDHENMFWYRQDPGLGLRLIYFSYDVKMKEKGDIPEGYSVSREKKERFSLILESASTNQTSMYLCASSPQGAPEDTQYFGPGTRLTVL.

The rearrangement joins TRBV6-5 to TRBJ1-2; TRBD1 matches 8 bases. Germline V CDR1 and CDR2: MNHEY, SVGAGI. The CDR3 covers 14 residues. J gave up 7 bases and V 7 bases, and 11 bases lay outside the gene matches. This CDR3 is CASIPGQGVGGYTF. The CDR3 DNA sequence: TGTGCCAGCATACCTGGACAGGGTGTGGGTGGCTACACCTTC.

This chain uses TRBV24-1 with TRBJ2-5; 7 bases are shared with TRBD1. The CDR3 has 16 amino acids. V lost 2 bases, J lost 2 bases, and 7 bases stayed unmatched. The V gene's germline CDR1 is KGHDR and CDR2 SFDVKD. The CDR3 protein is CATSDSAGTVQETQYF. DNA of the CDR3: TGTGCCACCAGTGATTCGGCCGGGACAGTACAAGAGACCCAGTACTTC.

The chain has TRBV28 and TRBJ1-5; no clear D gene. Trimming shortened V by 6 bases and J by 6 bases, and 9 bases separated the two germline ends. The CDR3 totals 12 residues. Per the germline V gene, CDR1 is MDHEN and CDR2 is SYDVKM. CDR3 nucleotides: TGTGCCAGCAGGCAGGCTACTCAGCCCCAGCATTTT. Its protein product is CASRQATQPQHF.

This clone was counted only a few times. V and J are TRBV2 and TRBJ1-1; TRBD1 might be the D (5 bases). Germline V lookup: CDR1 SNHLY, CDR2 FYNNEI. This CDR3 contains 13 residues. Between the trimmed V and J ends, which lost 9 bases and 5 bases, there was a span of 16 bases. The CDR3 protein is CASSQGEGTEAFF. CDR3 coding DNA: TGTGCCAGTAGTCAGGGAGAGGGAACTGAAGCTTTCTTT.

The rearrangement uses TRBV19 and TRBJ2-1; D is ambiguous. The V end lost 1 base, the J end lost 6 bases, and 13 bases lay between the germline ends. Germline V gene data show CDR1 as LNHDA and CDR2 as SQIVND (reference sequence). The CDR3 runs 15 residues. CDR3 loop: CASSIAARTGNEQFF. The CDR3 DNA reads TGTGCCAGTAGTATAGCGGCTAGAACGGGCAATGAGCAGTTCTTC.

Details on this clone: A much larger clone lies a single base off, so this may be a read error. Different DNA sequences within this sample yield the same CDR3. V is TRBV3-1 (or the pseudogene TRBV3-2) and J is TRBJ1-5; 9 bases align to TRBD1. The V gene's germline CDR1 is LGHDT and CDR2 YNNKEL (reference sequence). There are 15 residues in the CDR3. This CDR3 reads CASSQGQGKRQPQHF. CDR3 coding DNA: TGTGCCAGCAGTCAAGGACAGGGGAAAAGGCAGCCCCAGCATTTT.

The chain joins TRBV3-1 (or the pseudogene TRBV3-2) to TRBJ1-4; D not resolved. V dropped 4 bases and J dropped 0 bases, with 9 bases sitting between them. The CDR3 length is 15 residues. Germline V gives CDR1 LGHDT, CDR2 YNNKEL (reference sequence). The CDR3 DNA is TGTGCCAGCAGCCCGTACCCGACAACTAATGAAAAACTGTTTTTT. Translated, it gives CASSPYPTTNEKLFF.

This clone came up a few times. V usage is TRBV3-1 (or the pseudogene TRBV3-2) and J usage is TRBJ2-7; the match to TRBD1 covers 8 bases. The V gene's germline CDR1 is LGHDT and CDR2 YNNKEL (reference sequence). The V and J ends lost 4 bases and 6 bases, in that order; junction bases with no gene match: 8. The length of the CDR3 is 14 residues. CDR3 bases: TGTGCCAGCAGCCCCGGACAGGGAGGCGGCGAGCAGTACTTC. Its protein is CASSPGQGGGEQYF.

This clone was seen a single time. This chain joins TRBV4-2 and TRBJ2-1; 10 bases match TRBD2. Germline CDR1 reads LGHNA; CDR2 reads YNFKEQ. J gave up 6 bases and V 4 bases, and 6 bases lay outside the gene matches. This CDR3 is built from 15 residues. This CDR3 is CASSRLAGEGNEQFF. CDR3 nucleotides: TGTGCCAGCAGCCGCCTAGCGGGAGAAGGCAATGAGCAGTTCTTC.

The chain carries TRBV2 and TRBJ2-3; 11 nucleotides match TRBD2. The ends lost 6 bases at V and 7 bases at J; junction bases unmatched: 9. The germline CDR1 and CDR2 sequences are SNHLY and FYNNEI. This CDR3 has 15 residues. The DNA for the CDR3 is TGTGCCAGCAGCGTCCTAGCGGGAGGAGCTAATACGCAGTATTTT. As protein: CASSVLAGGANTQYF.

The gene calls are TRBV28 and TRBJ1-6; 8 bases fit TRBD1. CDR3 length equals 15 residues. Trimming removed 6 bases from V and 8 bases from J; junction bases left unmatched: 9. In germline, CDR1 is MDHEN, CDR2 SYDVKM. The CDR3 coding sequence is TGTGCCAGCAGCCGACGGACAGGGCAGCATTCACCCCTCCACTTT. Protein sequence: CASSRRTGQHSPLHF.

The chain carries TRBV19 and TRBJ2-7, with D uncertain. Trimming stripped 6 bases from V and 2 bases from J, with 11 bases between. The CDR3 has 13 amino acids. Germline values: CDR1 LNHDA, CDR2 SQIVND (reference sequence). This chain's CDR3 is CASSLRSTYEQYF. The CDR3 region has the DNA TGTGCCAGTAGCCTCCGGAGTACCTACGAGCAGTACTTC. Supplemented by reference TRBV19 and TRBJ2-7, the full variable domain reads DGGITQSPKYLFRKEGQNVTLSCEQNLNHDAMYWYRQDPGQGLRLIYYSQIVNDFQKGDIAEGYSVSREKKESFPLTVTSAQKNPTAFYLCASSLRSTYEQYFGPGTRLTVT.

The V call is TRBV7-6, the J call TRBJ2-5; D is perhaps TRBD1 (8 bases). CDR3 length: 15 residues. Germline V lookup: CDR1 SGHVS, CDR2 FNYEAQ. With 5 bases removed from V and 3 bases from J, the gap between germline ends came to 16 bases. CDR3 protein: CASSPWTGREETQYF. In DNA form, the CDR3 reads TGTGCCAGCAGCCCCTGGACAGGGAGGGAAGAGACCCAGTACTTC. The full variable domain, its missing parts supplied by reference TRBV7-6 and TRBJ2-5, is GAGVSQSPRYKVTKRGQDVALRCDPISGHVSLYWYRQALGQGPEFLTYFNYEAQQDKSGLPNDRFSAERPEGSISTLTIQRTEQRDSAMYRCASSPWTGREETQYFGPGTRLLVL.

This clone was recorded only once. The V and J genes are TRBV24-1 and TRBJ2-5; TRBD1 might be the D (6 bases). Between the trimmed V and J ends, which lost 10 bases and 4 bases, there was a span of 21 bases. Per germline, CDR1 KGHDR and CDR2 SFDVKD. The CDR3 extends over 15 amino acids. The CDR3 here is CATSPLPTGRETQYF. The CDR3 coding sequence is TGTGCCACTAGTCCCCTCCCGACAGGCCGAGAGACCCAGTACTTC.

V is TRBV19 and J is TRBJ1-2; D remains unclear. The CDR3 extends over 15 amino acids. With 0 bases removed from V and 4 bases from J, the gap between germline ends came to 12 bases. Per the germline V gene, CDR1 is LNHDA and CDR2 is SQIVND (reference sequence). The chain's CDR3 is CASSIDRGLGYGYTF. Here the CDR3 DNA reads TGTGCCAGTAGTATAGATCGAGGGCTTGGCTATGGCTACACCTTC.

This chain uses TRBV28 with TRBJ2-7; D possibly matches TRBD1 or TRBD2 (6 bases each). With 3 bases removed from V and 4 bases from J, the gap between germline ends came to 13 bases. The CDR3 sequence is 14 residues long. Germline V lookup: CDR1 MDHEN, CDR2 SYDVKM. The CDR3, as DNA: TGTGCCAGCAGTTTTGGAGGGGGGAAGTACGAGCAGTACTTC. Translation: CASSFGGGKYEQYF.

J is TRBJ1-1 and V is TRBV27; D call uncertain. The ends were cut back, 2 bases at V and 4 bases at J, with 11 bases in the middle. The CDR3 is 14 residues long. Germline CDR1 is MNHEY and CDR2 is SMNVEV (reference sequence). CDR3 region: CASSLNLGVTEAFF. The CDR3 region has the DNA TGTGCCAGCAGTTTAAACTTGGGCGTCACTGAAGCTTTCTTT.

The chain uses TRBV7-9 and TRBJ2-7; the D gene is possibly TRBD2 (6 bases). Germline values: CDR1 SEHNR, CDR2 FQNEAQ (reference sequence). Deletions cut 5 bases from V and 6 bases from J, with 11 bases between. CDR3 length: 12 residues. CDR3 loop: CASSQQRAEQYF. Here the CDR3 DNA reads TGTGCCAGCAGCCAACAGCGGGCCGAGCAGTACTTC.